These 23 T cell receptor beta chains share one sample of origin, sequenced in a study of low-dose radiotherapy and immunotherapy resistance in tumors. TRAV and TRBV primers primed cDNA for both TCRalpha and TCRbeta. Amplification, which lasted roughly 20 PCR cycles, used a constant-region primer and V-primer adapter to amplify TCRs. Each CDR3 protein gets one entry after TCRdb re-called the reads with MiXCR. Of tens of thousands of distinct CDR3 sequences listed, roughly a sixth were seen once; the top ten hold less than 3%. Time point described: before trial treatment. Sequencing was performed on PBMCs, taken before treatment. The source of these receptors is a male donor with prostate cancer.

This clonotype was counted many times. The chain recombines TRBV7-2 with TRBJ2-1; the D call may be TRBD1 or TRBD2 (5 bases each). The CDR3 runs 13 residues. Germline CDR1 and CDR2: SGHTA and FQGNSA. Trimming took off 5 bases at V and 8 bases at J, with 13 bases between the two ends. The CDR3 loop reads CASSPGPVDEQFF. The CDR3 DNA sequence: TGTGCCAGCAGCCCGGGGCCCGTGGATGAGCAGTTCTTC.

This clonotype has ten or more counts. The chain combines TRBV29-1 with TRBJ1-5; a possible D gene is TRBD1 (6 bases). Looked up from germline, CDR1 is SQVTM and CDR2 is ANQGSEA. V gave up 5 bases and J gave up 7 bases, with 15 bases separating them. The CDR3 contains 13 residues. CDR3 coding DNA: TGCAGCGTTCAAGGGGGGGCGGGCCAGCCCCAGCATTTT. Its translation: CSVQGGAGQPQHF.

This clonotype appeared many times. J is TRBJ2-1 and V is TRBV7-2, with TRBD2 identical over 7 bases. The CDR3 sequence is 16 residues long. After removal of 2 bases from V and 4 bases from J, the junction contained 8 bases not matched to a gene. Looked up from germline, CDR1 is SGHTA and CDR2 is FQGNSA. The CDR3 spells CASSLSGTTIYNEQFF. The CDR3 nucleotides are TGTGCCAGCAGCTTATCCGGGACTACTATATACAATGAGCAGTTCTTC.

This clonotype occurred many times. In DNA form, the CDR3 reads TGCGCCAGCAGCACGCAGGGGGCGCGGGAGACCCAGTACTTC. Its protein product is CASSTQGARETQYF. The rearrangement joins TRBV5-1 to TRBJ2-5; TRBD1 matches at 8 bases. J was trimmed by 5 bases and V by 4 bases; bases with no gene match: 7. CDR1 is SGHRS, CDR2 YFSETQ, per germline. CDR3 length: 14 amino acids.

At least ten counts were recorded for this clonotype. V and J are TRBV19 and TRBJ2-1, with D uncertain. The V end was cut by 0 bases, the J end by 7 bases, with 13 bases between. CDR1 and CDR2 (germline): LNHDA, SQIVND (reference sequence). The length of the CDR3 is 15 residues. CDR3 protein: CASSIDEDPLNEQFF. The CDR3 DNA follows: TGTGCCAGTAGTATAGATGAGGACCCACTGAATGAGCAGTTCTTC.

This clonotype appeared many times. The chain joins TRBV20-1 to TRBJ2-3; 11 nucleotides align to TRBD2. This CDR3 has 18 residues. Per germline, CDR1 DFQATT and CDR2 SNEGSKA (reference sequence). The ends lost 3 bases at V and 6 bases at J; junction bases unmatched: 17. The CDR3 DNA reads TGCAGTGCTAGCCTCCCGGGGGGTAGCGGGGGGGCCGTGGATACGCAGTATTTT. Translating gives CSASLPGGSGGAVDTQYF.

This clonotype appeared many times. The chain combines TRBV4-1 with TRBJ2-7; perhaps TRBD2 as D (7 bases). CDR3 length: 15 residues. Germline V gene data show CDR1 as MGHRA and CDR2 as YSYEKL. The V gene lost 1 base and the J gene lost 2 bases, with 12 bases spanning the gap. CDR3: CASSQGGGAPYEQYF. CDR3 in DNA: TGCGCCAGCAGCCAAGGGGGGGGGGCGCCCTACGAGCAGTACTTC.

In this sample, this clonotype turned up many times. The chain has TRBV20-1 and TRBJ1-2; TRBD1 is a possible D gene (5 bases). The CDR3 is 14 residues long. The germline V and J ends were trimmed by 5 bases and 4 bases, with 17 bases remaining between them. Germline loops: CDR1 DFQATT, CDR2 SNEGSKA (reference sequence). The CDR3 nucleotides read TGCAGTGCTGGGGGGATGGAGGGAAGCTATGGCTACACCTTC. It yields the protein CSAGGMEGSYGYTF.

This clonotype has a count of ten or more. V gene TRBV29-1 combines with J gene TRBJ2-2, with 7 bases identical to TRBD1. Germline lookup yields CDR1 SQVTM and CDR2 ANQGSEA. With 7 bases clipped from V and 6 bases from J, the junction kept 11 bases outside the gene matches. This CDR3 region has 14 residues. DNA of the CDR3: TGCAGCGCTCAAACCACACAGGGGTCCGGGGAGCTGTTTTTT. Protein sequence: CSAQTTQGSGELFF.

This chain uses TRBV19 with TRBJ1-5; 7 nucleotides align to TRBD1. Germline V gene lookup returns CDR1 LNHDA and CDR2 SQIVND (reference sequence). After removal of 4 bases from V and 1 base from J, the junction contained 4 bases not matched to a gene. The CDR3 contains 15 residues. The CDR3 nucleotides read TGTGCCAGTAGTAAAAGACAGGGAAGCAATCAGCCCCAGCATTTT. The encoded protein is CASSKRQGSNQPQHF.

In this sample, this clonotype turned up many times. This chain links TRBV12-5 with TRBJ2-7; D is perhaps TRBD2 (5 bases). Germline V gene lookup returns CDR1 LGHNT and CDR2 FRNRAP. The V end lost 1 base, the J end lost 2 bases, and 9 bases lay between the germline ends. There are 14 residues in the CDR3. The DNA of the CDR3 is TGTGCTAGTGGTTTGGCCGGACTGACCTACGAGCAGTACTTC. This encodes CASGLAGLTYEQYF.

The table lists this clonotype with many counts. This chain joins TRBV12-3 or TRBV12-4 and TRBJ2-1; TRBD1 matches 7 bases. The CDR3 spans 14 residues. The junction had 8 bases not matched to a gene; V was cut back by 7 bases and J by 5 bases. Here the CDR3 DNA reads TGTGCCAGCACCAATCGACAGGGCCACAATGAGCAGTTCTTC. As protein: CASTNRQGHNEQFF.

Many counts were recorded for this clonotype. The CDR3 loop is CASSEMRGIAGGRRDTQYF. The CDR3 nucleotides are TGTGCCAGCAGTGAAATGAGGGGCATAGCGGGGGGGCGACGAGATACGCAGTATTTT. The rearrangement uses TRBV2 and TRBJ2-3, with 11 bases aligning to TRBD2. Germline V gene data show CDR1 as SNHLY and CDR2 as FYNNEI. The CDR3 loop spans 19 amino acids. V lost 2 bases, J lost 5 bases, and 15 bases stayed unmatched.

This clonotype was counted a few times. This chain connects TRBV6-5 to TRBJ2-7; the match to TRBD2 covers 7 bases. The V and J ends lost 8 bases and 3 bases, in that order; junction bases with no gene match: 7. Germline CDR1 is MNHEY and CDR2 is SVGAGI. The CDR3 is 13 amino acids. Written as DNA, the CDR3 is TGTGCCAGCGGGGAGGGACTCTACTACGAGCAGTACTTC. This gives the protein CASGEGLYYEQYF.

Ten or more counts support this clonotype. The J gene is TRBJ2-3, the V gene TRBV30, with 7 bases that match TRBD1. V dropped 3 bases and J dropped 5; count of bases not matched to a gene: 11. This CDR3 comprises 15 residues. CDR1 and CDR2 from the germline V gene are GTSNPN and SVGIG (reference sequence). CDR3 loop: CAWSPRTGQGDTQYF. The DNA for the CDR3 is TGTGCCTGGAGCCCAAGGACAGGACAAGGAGATACGCAGTATTTT.

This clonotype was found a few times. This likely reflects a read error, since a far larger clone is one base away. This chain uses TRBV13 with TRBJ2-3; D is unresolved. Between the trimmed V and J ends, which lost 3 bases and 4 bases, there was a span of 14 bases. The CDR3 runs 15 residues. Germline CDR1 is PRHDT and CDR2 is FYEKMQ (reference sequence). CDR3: CASSLGEDQADTQYF. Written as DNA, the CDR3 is TGTGCCAGCAGCTTGGGCGAGGATCAAGCAGATACGCAGTATTTT.

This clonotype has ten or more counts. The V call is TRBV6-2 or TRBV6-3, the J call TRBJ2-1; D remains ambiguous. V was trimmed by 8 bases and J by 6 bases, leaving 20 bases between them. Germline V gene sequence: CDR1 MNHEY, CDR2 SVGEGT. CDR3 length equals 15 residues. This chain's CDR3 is CASRGEAGLGNEQFF. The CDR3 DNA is TGTGCCAGCCGCGGCGAGGCTGGGCTGGGCAATGAGCAGTTCTTC.

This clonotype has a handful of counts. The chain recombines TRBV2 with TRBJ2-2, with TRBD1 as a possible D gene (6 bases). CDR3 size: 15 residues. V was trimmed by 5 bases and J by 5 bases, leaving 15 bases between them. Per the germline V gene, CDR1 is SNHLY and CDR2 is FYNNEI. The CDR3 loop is CASSRDIGDTGELFF. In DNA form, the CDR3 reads TGTGCCAGCAGTCGGGACATCGGGGATACCGGGGAGCTGTTTTTT.

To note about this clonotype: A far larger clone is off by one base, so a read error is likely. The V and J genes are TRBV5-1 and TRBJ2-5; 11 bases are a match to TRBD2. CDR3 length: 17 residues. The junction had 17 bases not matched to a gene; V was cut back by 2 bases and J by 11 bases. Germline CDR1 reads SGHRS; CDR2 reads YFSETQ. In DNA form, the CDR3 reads TGCGCCAGCAGCTTCAAACTAGCGGGGGACCCCTACAATGAGCAGTACTTC. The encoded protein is CASSFKLAGDPYNEQYF.

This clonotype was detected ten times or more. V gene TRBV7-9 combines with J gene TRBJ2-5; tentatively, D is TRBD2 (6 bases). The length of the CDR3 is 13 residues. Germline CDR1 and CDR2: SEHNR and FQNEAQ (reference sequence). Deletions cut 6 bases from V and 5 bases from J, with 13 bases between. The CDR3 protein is CASSPGGKETQYF. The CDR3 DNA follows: TGTGCCAGCAGTCCCGGAGGGAAGGAGACCCAGTACTTC.

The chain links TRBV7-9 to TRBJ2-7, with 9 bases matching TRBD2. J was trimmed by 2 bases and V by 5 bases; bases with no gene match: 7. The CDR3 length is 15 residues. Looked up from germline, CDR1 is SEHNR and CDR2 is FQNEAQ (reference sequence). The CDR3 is CASSPREGNPYEQYF. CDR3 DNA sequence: TGTGCCAGCAGCCCGCGGGAGGGGAACCCCTACGAGCAGTACTTC.

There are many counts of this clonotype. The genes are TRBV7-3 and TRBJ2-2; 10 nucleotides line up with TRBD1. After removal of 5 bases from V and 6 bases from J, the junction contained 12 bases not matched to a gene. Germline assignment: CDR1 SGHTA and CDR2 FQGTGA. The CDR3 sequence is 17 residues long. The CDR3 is CASSQTSPGQGSGELFF. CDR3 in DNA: TGTGCCAGCAGCCAAACCTCTCCGGGACAGGGGTCCGGGGAGCTGTTTTTT.

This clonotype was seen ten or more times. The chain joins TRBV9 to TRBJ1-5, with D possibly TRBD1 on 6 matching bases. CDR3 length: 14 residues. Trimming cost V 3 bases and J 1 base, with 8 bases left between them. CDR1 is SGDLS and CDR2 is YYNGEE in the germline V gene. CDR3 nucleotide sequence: TGTGCCAGCAGCGAGAGGGGGAGCAATCAGCCCCAGCATTTT. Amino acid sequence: CASSERGSNQPQHF.